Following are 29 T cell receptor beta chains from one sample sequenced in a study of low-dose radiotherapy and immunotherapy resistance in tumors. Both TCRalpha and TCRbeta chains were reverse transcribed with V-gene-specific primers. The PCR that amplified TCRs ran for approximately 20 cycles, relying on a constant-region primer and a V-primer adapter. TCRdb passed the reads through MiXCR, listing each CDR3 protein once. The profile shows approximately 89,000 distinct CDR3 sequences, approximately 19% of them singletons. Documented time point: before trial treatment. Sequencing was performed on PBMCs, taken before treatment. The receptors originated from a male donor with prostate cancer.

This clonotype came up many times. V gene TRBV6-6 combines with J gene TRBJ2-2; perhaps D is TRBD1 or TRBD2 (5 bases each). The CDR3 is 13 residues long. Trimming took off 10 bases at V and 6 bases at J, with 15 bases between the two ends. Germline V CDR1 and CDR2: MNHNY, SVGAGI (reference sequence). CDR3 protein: CAIRDRNAGELFF. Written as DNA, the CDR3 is TGTGCCATCAGGGACCGAAACGCCGGGGAGCTGTTTTTT.

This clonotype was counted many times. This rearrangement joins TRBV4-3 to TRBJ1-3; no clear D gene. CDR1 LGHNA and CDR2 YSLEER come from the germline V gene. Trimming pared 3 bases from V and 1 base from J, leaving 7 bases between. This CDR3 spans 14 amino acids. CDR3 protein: CASSQSGSGNTIYF. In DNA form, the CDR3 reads TGCGCCAGCAGCCAGTCCGGGTCTGGAAACACCATATATTTT.

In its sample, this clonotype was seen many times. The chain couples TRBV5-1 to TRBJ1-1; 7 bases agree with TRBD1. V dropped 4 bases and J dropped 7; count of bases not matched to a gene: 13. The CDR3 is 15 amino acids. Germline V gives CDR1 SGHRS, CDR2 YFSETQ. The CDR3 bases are TGCGCCAGCAGCCCCCAGGCAGGGGGGCAAATTGAAGCTTTCTTT. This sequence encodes CASSPQAGGQIEAFF.

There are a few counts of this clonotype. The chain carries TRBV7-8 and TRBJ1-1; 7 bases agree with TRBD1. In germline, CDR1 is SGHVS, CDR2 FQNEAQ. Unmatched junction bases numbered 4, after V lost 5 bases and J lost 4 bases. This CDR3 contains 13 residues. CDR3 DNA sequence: TGTGCCAGCAGCCGTAGACAGGGCACTGAAGCTTTCTTT. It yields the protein CASSRRQGTEAFF. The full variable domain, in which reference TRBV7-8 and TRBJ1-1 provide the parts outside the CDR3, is GAGVSQSPRYKVAKRGQDVALRCDPISGHVSLFWYQQALGQGPEFLTYFQNEAQLDKSGLPSDRFFAERPEGSVSTLKIQRTQQEDSAVYLCASSRRQGTEAFFGQGTRLTVV.

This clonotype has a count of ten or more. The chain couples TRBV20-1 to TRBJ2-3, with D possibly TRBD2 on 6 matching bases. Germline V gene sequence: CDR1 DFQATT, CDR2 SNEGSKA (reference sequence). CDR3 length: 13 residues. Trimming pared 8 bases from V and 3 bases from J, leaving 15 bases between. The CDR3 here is CSPARRGTDTQYF. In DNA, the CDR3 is TGCAGTCCCGCCCGGAGGGGTACAGATACGCAGTATTTT.

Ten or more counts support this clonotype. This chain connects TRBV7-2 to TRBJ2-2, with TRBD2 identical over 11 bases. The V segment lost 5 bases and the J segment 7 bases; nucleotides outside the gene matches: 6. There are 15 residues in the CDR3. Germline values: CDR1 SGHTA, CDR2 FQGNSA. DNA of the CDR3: TGTGCCAGCAGCGACCGAACTAGCGGGGGCGGGGAGCTGTTTTTT. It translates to CASSDRTSGGGELFF.

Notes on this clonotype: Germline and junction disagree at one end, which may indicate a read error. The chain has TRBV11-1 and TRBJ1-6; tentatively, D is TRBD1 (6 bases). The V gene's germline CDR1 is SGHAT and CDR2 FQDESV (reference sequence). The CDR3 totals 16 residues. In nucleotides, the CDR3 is TGCGCCAGCAGGGATACAGGGACCTCCTATAATTCACCCCTCCACTTT. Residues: CASRDTGTSYNSPLHF.

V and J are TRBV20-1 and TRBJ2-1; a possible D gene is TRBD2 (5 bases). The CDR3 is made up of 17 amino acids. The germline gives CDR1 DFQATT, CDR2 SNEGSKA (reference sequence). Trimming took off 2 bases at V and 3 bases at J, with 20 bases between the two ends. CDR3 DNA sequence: TGCAGTGCTAGACCATCACTACCGGGAACCGACTACAATGAGCAGTTCTTC. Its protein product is CSARPSLPGTDYNEQFF.

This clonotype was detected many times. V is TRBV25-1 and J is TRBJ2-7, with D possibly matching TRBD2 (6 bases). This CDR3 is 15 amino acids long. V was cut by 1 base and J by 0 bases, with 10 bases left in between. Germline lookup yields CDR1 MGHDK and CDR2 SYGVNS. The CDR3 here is CASSEWGESSYEQYF. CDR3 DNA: TGTGCCAGCAGTGAATGGGGGGAAAGCTCCTACGAGCAGTACTTC.

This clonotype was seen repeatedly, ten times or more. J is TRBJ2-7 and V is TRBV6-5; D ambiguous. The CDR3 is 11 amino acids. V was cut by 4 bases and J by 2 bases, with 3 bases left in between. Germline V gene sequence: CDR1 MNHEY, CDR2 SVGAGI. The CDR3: CASSSPYEQYF. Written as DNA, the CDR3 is TGTGCCAGCAGTTCCCCCTACGAGCAGTACTTC.

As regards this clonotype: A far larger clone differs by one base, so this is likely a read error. The DNA for the CDR3 is TGTGCCAGCTCTAGCGGGGACTCCTACAATGAGCAGTACTTC. Encoded protein: CASSSGDSYNEQYF. V gene TRBV2 combines with J gene TRBJ2-7, with 9 bases matching TRBD2. The CDR3 is 14 amino acids. Germline lookup yields CDR1 SNHLY and CDR2 FYNNEI. The ends lost 8 bases at V and 7 bases at J; junction bases unmatched: 12.

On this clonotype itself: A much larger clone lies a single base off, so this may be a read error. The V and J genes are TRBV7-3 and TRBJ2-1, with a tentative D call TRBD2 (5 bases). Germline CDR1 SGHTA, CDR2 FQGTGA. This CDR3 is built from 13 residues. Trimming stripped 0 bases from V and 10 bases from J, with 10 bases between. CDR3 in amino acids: CASSLTEAGEQFF. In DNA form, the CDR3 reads TGTGCCAGCAGCTTAACTGAGGCGGGCGAGCAGTTCTTC.

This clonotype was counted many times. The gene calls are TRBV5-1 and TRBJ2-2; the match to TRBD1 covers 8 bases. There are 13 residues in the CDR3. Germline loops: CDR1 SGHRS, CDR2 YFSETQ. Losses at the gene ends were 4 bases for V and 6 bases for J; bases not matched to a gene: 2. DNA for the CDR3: TGCGCCAGCAGCCTGGACAGGGCCGGGGAGCTGTTTTTT. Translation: CASSLDRAGELFF.

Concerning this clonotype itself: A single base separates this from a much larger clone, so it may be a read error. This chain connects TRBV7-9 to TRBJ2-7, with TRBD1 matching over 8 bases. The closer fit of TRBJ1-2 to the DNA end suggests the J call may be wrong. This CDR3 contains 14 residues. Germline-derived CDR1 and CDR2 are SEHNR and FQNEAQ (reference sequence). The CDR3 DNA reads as TGTGCCAGAAGCTCGGACAGGGAGTGGGATGGCTACACCTTC. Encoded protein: CARSSDREWDGYTF.

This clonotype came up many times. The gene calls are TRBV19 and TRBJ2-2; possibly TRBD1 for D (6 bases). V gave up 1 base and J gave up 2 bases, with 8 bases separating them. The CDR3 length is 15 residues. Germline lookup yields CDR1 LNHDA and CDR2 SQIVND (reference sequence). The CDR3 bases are TGTGCCAGTAGTATAGGTGGGACAAACACCGGGGAGCTGTTTTTT. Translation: CASSIGGTNTGELFF.

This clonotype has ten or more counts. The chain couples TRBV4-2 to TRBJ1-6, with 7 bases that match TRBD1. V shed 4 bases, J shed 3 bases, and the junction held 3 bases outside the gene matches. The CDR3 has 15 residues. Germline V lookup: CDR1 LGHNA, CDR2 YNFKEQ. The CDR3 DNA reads TGTGCCAGCAGCCCGGGACAGAGCTATAATTCACCCCTCCACTTT. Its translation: CASSPGQSYNSPLHF.

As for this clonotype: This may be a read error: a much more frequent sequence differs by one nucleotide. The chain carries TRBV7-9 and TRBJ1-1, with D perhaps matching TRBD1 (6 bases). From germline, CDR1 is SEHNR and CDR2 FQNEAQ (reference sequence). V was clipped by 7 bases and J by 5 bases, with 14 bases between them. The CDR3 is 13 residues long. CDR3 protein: CASNPRGLTEAFF. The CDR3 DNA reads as TGTGCCAGCAACCCGCGGGGGCTTACTGAAGCTTTCTTT.

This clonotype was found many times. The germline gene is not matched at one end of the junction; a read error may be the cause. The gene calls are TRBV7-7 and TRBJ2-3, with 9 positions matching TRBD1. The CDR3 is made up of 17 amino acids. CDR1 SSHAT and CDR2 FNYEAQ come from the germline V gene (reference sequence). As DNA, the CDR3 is TGTGCTAGCAGCTCTTTACCTGGACAGGGGTCTACAGATACGCAGTATTTT. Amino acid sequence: CASSSLPGQGSTDTQYF. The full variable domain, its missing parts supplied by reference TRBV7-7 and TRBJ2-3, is GAGVSQSPRYKVTKRGQDVTLRCDPISSHATLYWYQQALGQGPEFLTYFNYEAQPDKSGLPSDRFSAERPEGSISTLTIQRTEQRDSAMYRCASSSLPGQGSTDTQYFGPGTRLTVL.

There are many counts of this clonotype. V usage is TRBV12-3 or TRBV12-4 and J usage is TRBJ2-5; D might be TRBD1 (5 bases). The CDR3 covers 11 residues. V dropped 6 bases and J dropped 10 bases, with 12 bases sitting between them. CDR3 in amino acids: CASRGAQSQYF. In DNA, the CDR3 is TGTGCCAGCAGAGGGGCGCAGAGCCAGTACTTC.

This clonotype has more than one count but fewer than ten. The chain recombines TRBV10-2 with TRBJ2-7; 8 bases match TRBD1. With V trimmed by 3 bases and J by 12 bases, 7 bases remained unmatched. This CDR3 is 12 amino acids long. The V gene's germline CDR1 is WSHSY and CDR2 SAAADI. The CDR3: CASSDMDREAYF. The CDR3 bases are TGCGCCAGCAGTGACATGGACAGGGAGGCGTACTTC.

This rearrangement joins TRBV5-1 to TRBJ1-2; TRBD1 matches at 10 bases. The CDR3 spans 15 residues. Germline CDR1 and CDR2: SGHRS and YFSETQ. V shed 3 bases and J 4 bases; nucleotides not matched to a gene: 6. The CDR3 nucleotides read TGCGCCAGCAGCTCCGAGGGACAGGGGCTCTATGGCTACACCTTC. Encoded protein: CASSSEGQGLYGYTF. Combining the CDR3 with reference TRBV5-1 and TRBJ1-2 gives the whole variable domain KAGVTQTPRYLIKTRGQQVTLSCSPISGHRSVSWYQQTPGQGLQFLFEYFSETQRNKGNFPGRFSGRQFSNSRSEMNVSTLELGDSALYLCASSSEGQGLYGYTFGSGTRLTVV.

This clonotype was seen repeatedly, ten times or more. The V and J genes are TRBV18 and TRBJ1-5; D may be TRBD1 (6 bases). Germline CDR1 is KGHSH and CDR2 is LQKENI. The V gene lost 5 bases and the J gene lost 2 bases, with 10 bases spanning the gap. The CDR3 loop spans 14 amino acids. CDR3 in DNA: TGTGCCAGCTCAGGACAGAGTCGCAATCAGCCCCAGCATTTT. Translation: CASSGQSRNQPQHF.

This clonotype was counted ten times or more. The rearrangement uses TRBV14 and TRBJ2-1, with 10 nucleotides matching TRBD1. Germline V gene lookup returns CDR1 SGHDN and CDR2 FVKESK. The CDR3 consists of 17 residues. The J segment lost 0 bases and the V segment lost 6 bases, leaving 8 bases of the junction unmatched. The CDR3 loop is CASSRDRGRPSYNEQFF. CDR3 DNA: TGTGCCAGCAGTCGGGACAGGGGCCGACCCTCCTACAATGAGCAGTTCTTC.

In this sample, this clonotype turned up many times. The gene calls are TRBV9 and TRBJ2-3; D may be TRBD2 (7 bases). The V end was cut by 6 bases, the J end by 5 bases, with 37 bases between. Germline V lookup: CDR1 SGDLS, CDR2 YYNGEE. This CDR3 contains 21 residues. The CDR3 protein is CASNNAPRGGYIERGRDTQYF. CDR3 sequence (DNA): TGTGCCAGCAACAATGCCCCTAGGGGGGGATACATCGAAAGAGGTAGAGATACGCAGTATTTT.

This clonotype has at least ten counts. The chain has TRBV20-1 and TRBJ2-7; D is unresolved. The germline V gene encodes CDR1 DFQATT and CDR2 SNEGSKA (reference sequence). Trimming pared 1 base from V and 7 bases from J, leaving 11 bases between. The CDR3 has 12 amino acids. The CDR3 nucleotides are TGCAGTGCTAGAGCCCTAGTAGGAGAGCAGTACTTC. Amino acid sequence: CSARALVGEQYF.

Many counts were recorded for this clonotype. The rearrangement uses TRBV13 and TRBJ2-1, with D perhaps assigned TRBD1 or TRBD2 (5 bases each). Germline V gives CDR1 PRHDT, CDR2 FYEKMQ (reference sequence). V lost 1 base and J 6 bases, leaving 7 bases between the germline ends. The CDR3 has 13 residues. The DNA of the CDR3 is TGTGCCAGCAGCTTAGTTGGGACCAATGAGCAGTTCTTC. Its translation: CASSLVGTNEQFF.

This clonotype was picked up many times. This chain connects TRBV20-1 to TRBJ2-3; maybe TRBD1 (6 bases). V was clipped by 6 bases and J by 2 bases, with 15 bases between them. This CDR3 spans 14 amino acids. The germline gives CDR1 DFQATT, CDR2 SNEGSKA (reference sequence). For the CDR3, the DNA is TGCAGTGCAAGGACAGATAGGGCCACAGATACGCAGTATTTT. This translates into CSARTDRATDTQYF.

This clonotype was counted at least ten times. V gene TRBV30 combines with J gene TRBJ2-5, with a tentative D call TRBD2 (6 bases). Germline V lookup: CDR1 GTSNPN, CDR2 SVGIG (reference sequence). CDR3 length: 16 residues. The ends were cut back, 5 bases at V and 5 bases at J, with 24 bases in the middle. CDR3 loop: CAWARRGITLGETQYF. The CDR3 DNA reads TGTGCCTGGGCGCGCCGGGGGATCACGCTAGGGGAGACCCAGTACTTC.

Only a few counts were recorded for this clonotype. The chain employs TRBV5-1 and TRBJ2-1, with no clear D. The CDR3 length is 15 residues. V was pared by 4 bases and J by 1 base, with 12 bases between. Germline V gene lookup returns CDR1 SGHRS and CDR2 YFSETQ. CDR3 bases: TGCGCCAGCAGCCCGTCGGGCCCTTCCTACAATGAGCAGTTCTTC. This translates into CASSPSGPSYNEQFF.